This T cell receptor beta chain was identified in a study of CD8 T cells in ankylosing spondylitis. Findings and caveats of the study: Clones linked with disease were CD8+ and fairly uncommon in the peripheral blood. Past studies reported some motif variants in reactive arthritis synovial fluid and blood. A TCR beta motif of several highly homologous variants seemed to mark ankylosing spondylitis blood.

The germline V gene encodes CDR1 MGHRA and CDR2 YSYEKL. The CDR3 is made up of 15 amino acids. V was shortened by 0 bases and J by 2 bases, with 11 bases between the two germline ends. Comments on this clonotype: Its antigen is unidentified.

Quantitative barcoded 5'-RACE was used to prepare TCR beta libraries. TCRdb processed the 5' RACE reads anew with MiXCR; each CDR3 protein has one entry. There are some 800,000 distinct CDR3 sequences in the sample; 12% occur only once, and 0.51% lies in the top ten. Sequences were obtained from blood, either unsorted or a sorted T cell fraction (not recorded which). The TCR comes from a male donor with ankylosing spondylitis. This chain links TRBV4-1 with TRBJ2-7; no clear D. In nucleotides, the CDR3 is TGCGCCAGCAGCCAAGATATGGGGTACCCCTACGAGCAGTACTTC. Amino acids: CASSQDMGYPYEQYF.